The rows below give T cell receptor beta chains drawn from one sample of a study of blood T cell repertoires in COVID-19. Produced via immunoSEQ multiplex PCR; TCRdb's table is partial and in-frame only. The sample includes 50,000 to 60,000 clones, nearly 90% of them seen just once. What was sequenced was peripheral blood. These receptors were taken from an older man with active or convalescent COVID-19. The CDR3 runs from the conserved cysteine through the conserved F or W. The D gene is left open where the match is weak. Clone size appears in some rows only: once, few, many, or a class for an expanded clone.

abundance,v_gene,d_gene,j_gene,len,CDR3aa,CDR3nt
.,TRBV21-1,.,TRBJ2-3,17,CASRKAWPGECTDTQYF,TGTGCCAGCAGGAAAGCGTGGCCAGGGGAATGCACAGATACGCAGTATTTT
.,TRBV6-2/TRBV6-3,.,TRBJ1-2,13,CASSQPSGVGYTF,TGTGCCAGCAGTCAGCCCTCAGGGGTTGGCTACACCTTC
.,TRBV5-1,.,TRBJ2-1,16,CASRVAGVSSYNEQFF,TGCGCCAGCCGGGTGGCGGGCGTAAGCTCCTACAATGAGCAGTTCTTC
.,TRBV7-8,.,TRBJ1-6,13,CASSFQTGSPLHF,TGTGCCAGCAGCTTTCAGACGGGTTCACCCCTCCACTTT
.,TRBV2,TRBD1,TRBJ2-2,16,CASTRDRGLNTGELFF,TGTGCCAGCACCAGGGACAGGGGGCTGAACACCGGGGAGCTGTTTTTT
once,TRBV12-3/TRBV12-4,.,TRBJ2-1,13,CASSLRESNEQFF,TGTGCCAGCAGTTTAAGGGAGAGCAATGAGCAGTTCTTC
once,TRBV4-3,.,TRBJ2-7,15,CASSQERREVDEQYF,TGCGCCAGCAGCCAAGAAAGGAGGGAGGTCGACGAGCAGTACTTC
.,TRBV2,.,TRBJ1-2,16,CASSGTRDFGYNGYTF,TGTGCCAGCAGTGGGACTAGGGACTTTGGCTATAATGGCTACACCTTC
.,TRBV29-1,.,TRBJ2-3,12,CSVQQGPDTQYF,TGCAGCGTCCAGCAGGGTCCAGATACGCAGTATTTT
.,TRBV5-6,TRBD1,TRBJ1-5,16,CASSFGTGVSNQPQHF,TGTGCCAGCAGTTTTGGGACAGGGGTTTCCAATCAGCCCCAGCATTTT
.,TRBV4-1,.,TRBJ1-4,15,CASSRDSSYNEKLFF,TGCGCCAGCAGCCGTGACAGCAGCTATAATGAAAAACTGTTTTTT
.,TRBV5-1,TRBD1,TRBJ1-1,13,CASGGQGNTEAFF,TGCGCCAGCGGAGGACAGGGGAACACTGAAGCTTTCTTT
.,TRBV20-1,.,TRBJ2-5,12,CSASILQETQYF,TGCAGTGCTAGTATCTTGCAAGAGACCCAGTACTTC
.,TRBV1,.,TRBJ2-7,13,CTNRGTGDYEQYF,TGCACCAACAGGGGCACCGGTGACTACGAGCAGTACTTC
.,TRBV7-2,.,TRBJ1-3,18,CASSLSPGPNRAGNTIYF,TGTGCCAGCAGCCTTAGCCCGGGCCCTAACAGGGCTGGAAACACCATATATTTT
once,TRBV7-2,.,TRBJ2-5,15,CASSPLGRGWETQYF,TGTGCCAGCAGCCCACTAGGGCGGGGATGGGAGACCCAGTACTTC
.,TRBV27,TRBD1,TRBJ1-3,14,CASGTGYSGNTIYF,TGTGCCAGCGGGACAGGGTACTCTGGAAACACCATATATTTT
.,TRBV19,.,TRBJ1-5,14,CASSIQGLIKPQHF,TGTGCCAGTAGTATACAGGGGTTGATTAAGCCCCAGCATTTT
.,TRBV6-2/TRBV6-3,TRBD2,TRBJ2-1,13,CASSNGLAGEQFF,TGTGCCAGCAGCAATGGACTAGCGGGCGAGCAGTTCTTC
once,TRBV4-3,TRBD1,TRBJ1-1,15,CASSSRDRGSTEAFF,TGCGCCAGCAGCTCTAGGGACAGGGGCTCCACTGAAGCTTTCTTT
.,TRBV5-1,TRBD1,TRBJ1-2,14,CASSLEQGVDGYTF,TGCGCCAGCAGCTTGGAACAGGGGGTTGATGGCTACACCTTC
.,TRBV10-2,.,TRBJ1-6,13,CASSEIGDSPLHF,TGCGCCAGCAGTGAGATCGGTGATTCACCCCTCCACTTT
.,TRBV3-1/TRBV3-2,TRBD2,TRBJ2-1,18,CASSHWGGTSGALREQFF,TGTGCCAGCAGCCATTGGGGGGGGACTAGCGGGGCCCTAAGAGAGCAGTTCTTC
few,TRBV4-2,TRBD1,TRBJ2-7,14,CASSQGTASYEQYF,TGTGCCAGCAGCCAGGGGACAGCCTCCTACGAGCAGTACTTC
.,TRBV19,.,TRBJ2-2,12,CASSTQSGELFF,TGTGCCAGTAGTACCCAATCCGGGGAGCTGTTTTTT